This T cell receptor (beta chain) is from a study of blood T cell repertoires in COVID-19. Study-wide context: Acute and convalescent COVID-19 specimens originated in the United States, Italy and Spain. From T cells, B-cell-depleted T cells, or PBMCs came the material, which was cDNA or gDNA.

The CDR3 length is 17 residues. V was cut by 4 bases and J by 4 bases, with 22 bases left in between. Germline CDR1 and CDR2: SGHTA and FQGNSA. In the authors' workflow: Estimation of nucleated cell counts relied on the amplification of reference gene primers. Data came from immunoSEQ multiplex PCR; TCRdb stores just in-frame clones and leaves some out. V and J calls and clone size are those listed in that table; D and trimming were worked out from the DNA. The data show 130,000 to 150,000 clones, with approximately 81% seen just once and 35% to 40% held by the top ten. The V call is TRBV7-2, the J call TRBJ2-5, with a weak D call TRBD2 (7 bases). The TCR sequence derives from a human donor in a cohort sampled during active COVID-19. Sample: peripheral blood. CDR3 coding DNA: TGTGCCAGCAGCTCAGTAGGGGGGGGCGCGTCCCGAGAGACCCAGTACTTC. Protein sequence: CASSSVGGGASRETQYF.